This TCR beta chain originates from a study of vaccination and CD4 T cells after COVID-19. The CDR3 sequence is 15 residues long. The V gene's germline CDR1 is LNHDA and CDR2 SQIVND (reference sequence). The V gene lost 3 bases and the J gene lost 6 bases, with 17 bases spanning the gap. The treatment is: approximately 9-day PBMC culture with coronavirus spike peptide pools or control peptides (ViraFEST assay). Cultures used roughly 2.1 million PBMCs per well, around 11 IU/ml IL-2 and around 9.2 ug/ml peptides. Days 3 and 7 saw half the medium replaced with fresh IL-2 medium. Cultured CD4+ T-cell DNA underwent Oncomine TCR Beta short-read sequencing. In TCRdb, the PCR reads were re-called with MiXCR into one record per CDR3 protein. The sample shows about 23,000 distinct CDR3 sequences, around 54% of them seen only once. As regards this clonotype: What it recognizes is unknown.

This receptor was identified in a human donor who had recovered from COVID-19. The chain links TRBV19 to TRBJ1-1, with D hard to call. The sample taken for sequencing was CD4+ T cells from blood, cultured in vitro. The DNA for the CDR3 is TGTGCCAGTAGTATTCGGGTGGGAGTCGGCGCTGAAGCTTTCTTT. It codes for CASSIRVGVGAEAFF.